Listed below are T cell receptor beta chains from one sample, sequenced in a study of chemoradiotherapy in HPV16-positive cancers. Repertoires were generated with immunoSEQ multiplex PCR, while TCRdb's copy carries only in-frame clones and drops some. This table holds over 8,500 clones, 91% found once. The sample here was blood, taken from a patient who underwent chemoradiotherapy. These receptors were taken from a human donor with HPV-associated anogenital cancer. CDR3s include the opening cysteine and the closing phenylalanine or tryptophan. Each record gives: clone size, V gene, D gene, J gene, CDR3 protein, CDR3 DNA. The D gene is left open where the match is weak. Part of the rows lack a size; the others show once, few, many or a class for expanded clones.

-	TRBV19	-	TRBJ2-5	CASSIGRGGQTQYF	TGTGCCAGTAGTATAGGAAGGGGGGGCCAGACCCAGTACTTC
-	TRBV18	TRBD1	TRBJ2-1	CASSLQGAGDEQFF	TGTGCCAGCTCACTACAGGGGGCAGGCGATGAGCAGTTCTTC
-	TRBV1	-	TRBJ1-1	CTSSQDRGSENTEAFF	TGCACCAGCAGCCAGGACAGGGGCTCGGAGAACACTGAAGCTTTCTTT
-	TRBV6-1	-	TRBJ2-1	CASSETDSRPYNEQFF	TGTGCCAGCAGTGAAACGGACAGCCGACCTTACAATGAGCAGTTCTTC
once	TRBV6-6	-	TRBJ1-1	CASSYLQPTMNTEAFF	TGTGCCAGCAGTTACCTTCAGCCGACCATGAACACTGAAGCTTTCTTT
-	TRBV6-1	-	TRBJ2-6	CASSEFAFGTGANVLTF	TGTGCCAGCAGTGAATTCGCCTTCGGAACCGGGGCCAACGTCCTGACTTTC
-	TRBV6-1	-	TRBJ1-6	CASRDTDRDSPLHF	TGTGCCAGCAGAGATACCGACAGAGATTCACCCCTCCACTTT
-	TRBV27	TRBD1	TRBJ2-7	CASSFRQGTYEQYF	TGTGCCAGCAGTTTCAGACAGGGCACGTACGAGCAGTACTTC
-	TRBV11-2	-	TRBJ2-3	CASSLELASDTQYF	TGTGCCAGCAGCTTAGAATTAGCATCAGATACGCAGTATTTT
-	TRBV9	TRBD1	TRBJ1-1	CASRTGGADTEAFF	TGTGCCAGCAGGACAGGGGGCGCGGACACTGAAGCTTTCTTT
-	TRBV10-1	TRBD1	TRBJ2-7	CASSGGQGGEQYF	TGCGCCAGCAGTGGGGGACAGGGGGGGGAGCAGTACTTC
-	TRBV6-1	TRBD1	TRBJ1-5	CASRDQGAVNQPQHF	TGTGCCAGCAGAGACCAGGGGGCCGTTAATCAGCCCCAGCATTTT
-	TRBV9	TRBD2	TRBJ2-5	CASSVAPSGGLGQETQYF	TGTGCCAGCAGCGTTGCGCCTAGCGGGGGGCTAGGACAAGAGACCCAGTACTTC
-	TRBV6-1	TRBD1	TRBJ2-5	CASSRTGWETQYF	TGTGCCAGCAGCCGGACAGGGTGGGAGACCCAGTACTTC
-	TRBV29-1	TRBD1	TRBJ1-1	CSVMTGGMNTEAFF	TGCAGCGTTATGACAGGGGGAATGAACACTGAAGCTTTCTTT
-	TRBV9	TRBD1	TRBJ1-1	CASSEYRGGSTEAFF	TGTGCCAGCAGCGAGTACAGGGGGGGTAGCACTGAAGCTTTCTTT
once	TRBV6-1	TRBD1	TRBJ2-2	CASSERGWDRGRFGDTGELFF	TGTGCCAGCAGTGAAAGGGGGTGGGACAGGGGACGTTTTGGCGACACCGGGGAGCTGTTTTTT
-	TRBV7-9	TRBD1	TRBJ2-6	CASSLGQASGANVLTF	TGTGCCAGCAGCTTGGGACAGGCGTCTGGGGCCAACGTCCTGACTTTC
-	TRBV27	TRBD2	TRBJ2-5	CASSPTSGGEGTQYF	TGTGCCAGCAGTCCGACTAGCGGGGGGGAAGGGACCCAGTACTTC
-	TRBV19	-	TRBJ2-6	CASGGANVLTF	TGTGCCAGCGGTGGGGCCAACGTCCTGACTTTC
-	TRBV5-6	-	TRBJ2-7	CASSLEEGAGYEQYF	TGTGCCAGCAGCTTGGAGGAGGGGGCGGGCTACGAGCAGTACTTC
-	TRBV5-6	-	TRBJ2-7	CASSSGPYEQYF	TGTGCCAGCAGCTCCGGCCCCTACGAGCAGTACTTC
-	TRBV15	-	TRBJ2-1	CATSRDHEQFF	TGTGCCACCAGCAGAGATCATGAGCAGTTCTTC
-	TRBV6-1	-	TRBJ2-3	CASSEWDTQYF	TGTGCCAGCAGTGAATGGGATACGCAGTATTTT
-	TRBV27	-	TRBJ1-5	CASSLSAGGYQPQHF	TGTGCCAGCAGTTTATCGGCTGGGGGATATCAGCCCCAGCATTTT
-	TRBV7-9	-	TRBJ2-7	CASSLTGQSEQYF	TGTGCCAGCAGCTTGACGGGTCAAAGCGAGCAGTACTTC